The 23 T cell receptor beta chains in this list originate from one sample, sequenced in a study of T cells expressing NK-cell markers. Reprocessing the 5' RACE reads, TCRdb reports a single entry for every CDR3 protein and omits DNA. The sample has around 550,000 distinct CDR3 sequences. Sequencing input: blood T cells: a sorted CD56 or NKG2C T cell subset, CD4+ or CD8+ T cells, or bulk PBMC T cells (not recorded which). The receptors originated from a man aged 18-30 years in good health.

CDR3 loop: CASSVAGGNLETQYF. The chain has TRBV9 and TRBJ2-5; the TCRdb D gene call, TRBD1, has no DNA to confirm it. Germline CDR1 is SGDLS and CDR2 is YYNGEE. The CDR3 has 15 amino acids.

The CDR3 loop is CASSSLLAGQETQYF. J is TRBJ2-5 and V is TRBV7-7; the TRBD2 assignment by TCRdb is unverifiable without DNA. The germline V gene has CDR1 SSHAT and CDR2 FNYEAQ (reference sequence). The length of the CDR3 is 15 residues.

V gene TRBV7-7 combines with J gene TRBJ2-7. CDR3 length: 14 residues. The germline V gene has CDR1 SSHAT and CDR2 FNYEAQ (reference sequence). The CDR3 loop is CASSPSRSSYEQYF. Full variable domain (remainder filled in from reference TRBV7-7 and TRBJ2-7): GAGVSQSPRYKVTKRGQDVTLRCDPISSHATLYWYQQALGQGPEFLTYFNYEAQPDKSGLPSDRFSAERPEGSISTLTIQRTEQRDSAMYRCASSPSRSSYEQYFGPGTRLTVT.

The chain uses TRBV2 and TRBJ2-3. This CDR3 is 14 amino acids long. Germline CDR1 is SNHLY and CDR2 is FYNNEI. The CDR3 sequence is CASTGRLNTDTQYF.

The gene calls are TRBV2 and TRBJ2-3. The CDR3 has 12 residues. Germline assignment: CDR1 SNHLY and CDR2 FYNNEI. This CDR3 is CATSKGVDTQYF.

The V gene is TRBV6-1, the J gene TRBJ2-1. From germline, CDR1 is MNHNS and CDR2 SASEGT. This CDR3 has 14 amino acids. CDR3 sequence: CASRKSGTYNEQFF.

The gene calls are TRBV6-5 and TRBJ1-1. The CDR3 consists of 16 residues. The germline V gene encodes CDR1 MNHEY and CDR2 SVGAGI. The CDR3: CASSYNRVGVNTEAFF.

This CDR3 reads CASSLAGDAAFTDTQYF. The chain combines TRBV5-1 with TRBJ2-3; TCRdb lists TRBD2, though no DNA is available to test this call. This CDR3 is 17 amino acids long. Germline V gene data show CDR1 as SGHRS and CDR2 as YFSETQ.

This chain links TRBV5-4 with TRBJ1-2. Germline V gene lookup returns CDR1 SGHNT and CDR2 YYREEE (reference sequence). The CDR3 extends over 15 amino acids. CDR3 amino acids: CASSLVGSTNYGYTF. Using reference TRBV5-4 and TRBJ1-2 for the parts outside the CDR3, the full variable domain is ETGVTQSPTHLIKTRGQQVTLRCSSQSGHNTVSWYQQALGQGPQFIFQYYREEENGRGNFPPRFSGLQFPNYSSELNVNALELDDSALYLCASSLVGSTNYGYTFGSGTRLTVV.

The chain uses TRBV3-1 and TRBJ2-3; TCRdb designates TRBD2, a call that cannot be tested without DNA. Germline V lookup: CDR1 LGHDT, CDR2 YNNKEL (reference sequence). This CDR3 region has 18 residues. The chain's CDR3 is CASSQVITSGRRTDTQYF.

This chain links TRBV28 with TRBJ2-5; with no DNA, the TCRdb D assignment of TRBD2 cannot be verified. In germline, CDR1 is MDHEN, CDR2 SYDVKM. The CDR3 totals 15 residues. The CDR3 protein is CASSLRADSGETQYF.

This chain uses TRBV6-5 with TRBJ1-1; lacking DNA, the TRBD1 call made by TCRdb goes unchecked. The CDR3 is 14 residues long. Germline V gene sequence: CDR1 MNHEY, CDR2 SVGAGI. CDR3 in amino acids: CASSRPGTGGQAFF.

The chain carries TRBV29-1 and TRBJ2-1; TCRdb returns TRBD1, unconfirmable since there is no DNA. CDR1 is SQVTM and CDR2 is ANQGSEA in the germline V gene. The CDR3 loop spans 13 amino acids. Here the CDR3 reads CSGKRRQGLEQFF.

J is TRBJ1-2 and V is TRBV11-2; TCRdb selects TRBD1, and the lack of DNA leaves this call unchecked. Germline V gene lookup returns CDR1 SGHAT and CDR2 FQNNGV. The CDR3 totals 17 residues. CDR3 sequence: CASSLDPGAGAPHGYTF.

J is TRBJ2-1 and V is TRBV25-1; with no DNA, the TCRdb D assignment of TRBD2 cannot be verified. This CDR3 contains 15 residues. In germline, CDR1 is MGHDK, CDR2 SYGVNS. CDR3: CASSAGLAGAHEQFF.

This rearrangement joins TRBV20-1 to TRBJ2-3; TCRdb gives TRBD1 as the D gene, but with no DNA this cannot be confirmed. This CDR3 is 15 amino acids long. Germline V gene lookup returns CDR1 DFQATT and CDR2 SNEGSKA (reference sequence). CDR3 residues: CSAPRTGDPTDTQYF.

The rearrangement links TRBV11-2 to TRBJ2-3; lacking DNA, the TRBD1 call made by TCRdb goes unchecked. This CDR3 is 12 amino acids long. Germline V gene sequence: CDR1 SGHAT, CDR2 FQNNGV. The CDR3 sequence: CASSLGDGTQYF.

This chain uses TRBV14 with TRBJ2-7; TCRdb designates TRBD1, a call that cannot be tested without DNA. Germline V CDR1 and CDR2: SGHDN, FVKESK. This CDR3 is 16 amino acids long. Here the CDR3 reads CASSQDGTGLAYEQYF.

V gene TRBV5-5 combines with J gene TRBJ1-4. Germline-derived CDR1 and CDR2 are SGHKS and YYEKEE (reference sequence). CDR3 length equals 15 residues. The CDR3 region is CASSSTTSTNEKLFF.

CDR3 region: CASSDSLPTYNEQFF. The chain uses TRBV5-1 and TRBJ2-1; no DNA is available, so the TRBD1 call from TCRdb remains unchecked. CDR3 length: 15 residues. Germline assignment: CDR1 SGHRS and CDR2 YFSETQ.

The rearrangement links TRBV5-1 to TRBJ2-7; no DNA is available, so the TRBD1 call from TCRdb remains unchecked. The CDR3 totals 14 residues. Germline-derived CDR1 and CDR2 are SGHRS and YFSETQ. This CDR3 reads CASSSGQRNYEQYF. Filled out from reference TRBV5-1 and TRBJ2-7, the complete variable domain reads KAGVTQTPRYLIKTRGQQVTLSCSPISGHRSVSWYQQTPGQGLQFLFEYFSETQRNKGNFPGRFSGRQFSNSRSEMNVSTLELGDSALYLCASSSGQRNYEQYFGPGTRLTVT.

The genes are TRBV20-1 and TRBJ1-6. Germline values: CDR1 DFQATT, CDR2 SNEGSKA (reference sequence). The CDR3 consists of 13 residues. CDR3 sequence: CSVLGRVNSPLHF.

V gene TRBV12-3 or TRBV12-4 combines with J gene TRBJ2-2. The CDR3 loop spans 15 amino acids. CDR3 amino acids: CASSLIAGSTGELFF.